The entry below describes one TCR beta chain. This sample is drawn from a study of blood T cell repertoires in COVID-19. Looking at the study overall: Material from acute and convalescent COVID-19 was sourced from the United States, Italy and Spain. From T cells, B-cell-depleted T cells, or PBMCs came the material, which was cDNA or gDNA.

In the original workflow: Counts of nucleated cells, estimated from reference gene primer amplification, were obtained. The protocol was immunoSEQ multiplex PCR, while the TCRdb copy is restricted to in-frame clones and leaves out a portion. V and J calls and clone size follow that table, whereas D and trimming were derived from the DNA. The top ten clones hold under 5% of a sample with 250,000 or so clones, around four fifths of them seen once. The CDR3 contains 17 residues. Sequencing input: peripheral blood. This rearrangement joins TRBV21-1 to TRBJ1-4; TRBD1, the table's D call, lacks a check against the DNA. TRBV21-1 is a listed pseudogene. This clonotype was sampled from a man aged 45-65 years with acute or convalescent COVID-19. CDR3 nucleotide sequence: TGTGCAGCAAAATTTCCCGGGACACATCCTAGGGGGGAAAAACTGTTTTTT. Translating it yields CAAKFPGTHPRGEKLFF.